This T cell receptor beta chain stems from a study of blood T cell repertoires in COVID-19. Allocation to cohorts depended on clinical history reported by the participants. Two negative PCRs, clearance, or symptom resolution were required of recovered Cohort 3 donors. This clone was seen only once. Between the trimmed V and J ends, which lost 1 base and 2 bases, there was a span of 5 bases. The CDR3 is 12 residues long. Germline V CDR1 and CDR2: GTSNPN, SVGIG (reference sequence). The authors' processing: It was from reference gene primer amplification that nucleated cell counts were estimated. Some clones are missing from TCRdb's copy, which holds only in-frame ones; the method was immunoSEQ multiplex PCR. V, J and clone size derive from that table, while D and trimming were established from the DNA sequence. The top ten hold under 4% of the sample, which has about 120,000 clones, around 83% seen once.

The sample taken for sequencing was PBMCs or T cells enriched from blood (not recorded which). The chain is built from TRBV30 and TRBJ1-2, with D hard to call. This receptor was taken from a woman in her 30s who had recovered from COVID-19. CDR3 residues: CAWSDQNYGYTF. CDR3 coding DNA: TGTGCCTGGAGTGACCAGAACTATGGCTACACCTTC. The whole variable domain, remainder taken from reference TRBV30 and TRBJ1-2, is SQTIHQWPATLVQPVGSPLSLECTVEGTSNPNLYWYRQAAGRGLQLLFYSVGIGQISSEVPQNLSASRPQDRQFILSSKKLLLSDSGFYLCAWSDQNYGYTFGSGTRLTVV.